This entry is about one T cell receptor beta chain. The record originates from a study of T-cell memory formation after mild COVID-19. This CDR3 contains 14 residues. V dropped 5 bases and J dropped 0 bases, with 10 bases sitting between them. The germline V gene has CDR1 LNHDA and CDR2 SQIVND (reference sequence). Via MiXCR, TCRdb re-called the 5' RACE reads, giving one row per CDR3 protein. The sample contains some 130,000 distinct CDR3 sequences, less than 25% of which appear only once. Material: PBMCs or a T cell subset sorted from them (not recorded which). This TCR derives from an adult woman who had mild COVID-19 (a few samples of this study predate the infection). Cell type and time point are not known. The chain employs TRBV19 and TRBJ1-1, with TRBD1 as a possible D gene (5 bases). DNA of the CDR3: TGTGCCAGTAGTCTTCAGGGCTTGAACACTGAAGCTTTCTTT. It specifies CASSLQGLNTEAFF.